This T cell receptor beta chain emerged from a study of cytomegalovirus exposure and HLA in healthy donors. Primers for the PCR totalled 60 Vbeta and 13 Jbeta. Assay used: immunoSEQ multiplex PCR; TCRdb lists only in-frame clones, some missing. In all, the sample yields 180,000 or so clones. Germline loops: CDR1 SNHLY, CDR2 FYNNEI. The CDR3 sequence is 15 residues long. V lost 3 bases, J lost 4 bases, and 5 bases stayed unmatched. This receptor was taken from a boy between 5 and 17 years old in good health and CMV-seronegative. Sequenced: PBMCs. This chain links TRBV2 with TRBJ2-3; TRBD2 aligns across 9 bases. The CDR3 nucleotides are TGTGCCAGCAGTGAGAGTAGCGGGGGACCAGATACGCAGTATTTT. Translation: CASSESSGGPDTQYF.